The entry below describes one TCR beta chain. Authors' processing steps: Estimation of nucleated cell counts was performed using reference gene primer amplification. Assay used: immunoSEQ multiplex PCR; TCRdb lists only in-frame clones, some missing. Clonal size and the V and J genes are those of that table, whereas D and trimming came from the DNA. The sample has some 250,000 clones, roughly four fifths seen once. This record comes from a study of blood T cell repertoires in COVID-19. Study background: Material from acute and convalescent COVID-19 was sourced from the United States, Italy and Spain. Sources were T cells, B-cell-depleted T cells, or PBMCs; the material itself was cDNA or gDNA.

J lost 7 bases, V lost 0 bases, and 12 bases had no gene match. Germline V gene sequence: CDR1 MGHRA, CDR2 YSYEKL. The CDR3 has 18 amino acids. The chain combines TRBV4-1 with TRBJ1-3, with 10 bases matching TRBD1. The sequence was collected from a woman aged 80 or older with acute or convalescent COVID-19. Sequencing used peripheral blood. For the CDR3, the DNA is TGCGCCAGCAGCCAAGATCTTTTGGGACAGGGGCTTTGGAACACCATATATTTT. Its translation: CASSQDLLGQGLWNTIYF.